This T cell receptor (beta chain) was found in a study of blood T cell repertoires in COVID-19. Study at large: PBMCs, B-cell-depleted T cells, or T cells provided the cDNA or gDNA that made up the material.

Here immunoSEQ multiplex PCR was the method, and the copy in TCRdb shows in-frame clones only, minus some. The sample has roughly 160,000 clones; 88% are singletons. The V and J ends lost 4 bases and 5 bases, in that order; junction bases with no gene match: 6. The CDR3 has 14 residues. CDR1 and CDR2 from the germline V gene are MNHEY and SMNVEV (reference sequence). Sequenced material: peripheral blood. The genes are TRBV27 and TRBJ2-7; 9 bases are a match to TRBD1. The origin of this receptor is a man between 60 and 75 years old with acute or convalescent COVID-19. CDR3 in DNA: TGTGCCAGCAGTTCGTGGACAGGGGTACACGAGCAGTACTTC. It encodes CASSSWTGVHEQYF.